This T cell receptor beta chain was identified in a study of regulatory T cells in long-lasting Graves disease. This clonotype was seen at least ten times. The antigen is not known. To make TCR beta libraries, researchers used iRepertoire HTBI primers and Arm-PCR of CDR3 regions. TCRdb redid the calling of the multiplex PCR reads with MiXCR, one entry per CDR3 protein. The sample holds about 470,000 distinct CDR3 sequences, about 15% seen once. Points from the study as a whole: For persistent Graves' patients, TCR diversity was lower than for newly diagnosed ones.

As for time point: newly diagnosed GD, antithyroid drugs for less than 3 months. Making the TCR library involved RNA that had been extracted from PBMCs. This CDR3 contains 14 residues. Germline V lookup: CDR1 LNHDA, CDR2 SQIVND (reference sequence). Trimming at V came to 9 bases and at J to 6 bases, leaving 9 bases not matched to a gene. These records were also assigned to another study, of T cells in Graves' hyperthyroidism and ophthalmopathy. From that paper: TCR CDR3 underwent first-round RT-PCR with the HTBI primer set. Most expanded thyroid clonotypes above 0.001 also appeared in blood. In simple terms, a model built on 13 V-J features told ophthalmopathy apart from stable hyperthyroidism.

The chain joins TRBV19 to TRBJ1-5; 9 bases match TRBD1. The sample consisted of peripheral blood mononuclear cells (PBMCs), taken at new diagnosis, from a patient treated with antithyroid drugs. This TCR came from a woman aged 30 to 39 with Graves disease. This CDR3 is CASSQGQGGQPQHF. As DNA, the CDR3 is TGTGCCAGCAGTCAGGGACAGGGAGGTCAGCCCCAGCATTTT.